This record looks at one TCR beta chain sequence and its context. Its antigen is still unknown. These data belong to a study of shared clonotypes between healthy human individuals. The study's findings and limits: It was anticipated that sequencing depth would influence how many clonotypes donors shared.

Germline loops: CDR1 SGHAT, CDR2 FQNNGV. The ends were cut back, 4 bases at V and 1 base at J, with 17 bases in the middle. The CDR3 consists of 18 residues. TCRdb's copy holds only in-frame clones and misses some; the assay was immunoSEQ multiplex PCR. The sample contains some 2,000,000 clones, around 95% of which appear only once. The sequencing sample was made of naive CD4+ T cells sorted from blood. Subset here: CD45RA+ positively selected. The sequence derives from a young man in good health. The V call is TRBV11-2, the J call TRBJ2-6, with D tentatively TRBD1 (6 bases). The CDR3 DNA reads as TGTGCCAGCAGCTCCTTAGGGCCCACAGGGTCTGGGGCCAACGTCCTGACTTTC. This encodes CASSSLGPTGSGANVLTF.